The rows below give T cell receptor beta chains drawn from one sample of a study of identical twins. One entry per CDR3 protein results from TCRdb running MiXCR on the 5' RACE reads. The sample consists of roughly 240,000 distinct CDR3 sequences, approximately 7% of them appearing once. These sequences were also reported in another study, on yellow fever vaccine responses in identical twins.

The sample was memory (CD45RO+) T cells sorted from blood. These receptors were collected from a woman between 18 and 29 years old in good health. Each CDR3 is given with its conserved first and last residue. The D gene is left open where the match is weak. Not every row has a clone size; where given, it reads once, few, many or a size class.

17 | TRBJ2-1 | - | TRBV6-2/TRBV6-3 | TRBD1 | TGTGCCAGCAGTTACTCGTCGACAGGGAGCTCCTACAATGAGCAGTTCTTC | CASSYSSTGSSYNEQFF
14 | TRBJ1-6 | many | TRBV5-1 | - | TGCGCCAGCAGCCCGGGACGTGATAATTCACCCCTCCACTTT | CASSPGRDNSPLHF
15 | TRBJ2-3 | many | TRBV5-1 | - | TGCGCCAGCAGCTTGGAACGGGGAGTCGGAGATACGCAGTATTTT | CASSLERGVGDTQYF
17 | TRBJ2-1 | - | TRBV18 | TRBD1 | TGTGCCAGCTCACCCAACCGACAGGGCTGGTCCTACAATGAGCAGTTCTTC | CASSPNRQGWSYNEQFF
16 | TRBJ2-1 | many | TRBV28 | - | TGTGCCAGCAGTTTAACGGGAGCGGGCTCCTACAATGAGCAGTTCTTC | CASSLTGAGSYNEQFF
14 | TRBJ2-7 | few | TRBV11-2 | - | TGTGCCAGCAGATCCAGTCCCGCAACCTACGAGCAGTACTTC | CASRSSPATYEQYF
13 | TRBJ2-1 | many | TRBV3-1 | - | TGTGCCAGCAGCCCAAGATGGGCTAGTGGGCAGTTCTTC | CASSPRWASGQFF
17 | TRBJ2-2 | many | TRBV5-1 | - | TGCGCCAGCAGCTCCCCCGCTGGGCAGGGGAACACCGGGGAGCTGTTTTTT | CASSSPAGQGNTGELFF
11 | TRBJ2-3 | few | TRBV9 | TRBD1 | TGTGCCAGCAGCGTCGGGACAGAAATCCATTTT | CASSVGTEIHF
13 | TRBJ2-1 | few | TRBV2 | - | TGTGCCAGCAGGAAGGAGCGAGGCAATGAGCAGTTCTTC | CASRKERGNEQFF
15 | TRBJ2-5 | many | TRBV12-3/TRBV12-4 | TRBD1 | TGTGCCAGCAGCAGCCGGGACAGCCGGCAAGAGACCCAGTACTTC | CASSSRDSRQETQYF
16 | TRBJ1-1 | - | TRBV5-5 | TRBD1 | TGTGCCAGCAGCTTGGTGACAGGGGTGGGGAACACTGAAGCTTTCTTT | CASSLVTGVGNTEAFF
17 | TRBJ2-7 | many | TRBV11-2 | TRBD2 | TGTGCCAGCAGCTTCACCCAGTATGCGGGAGTTCCCCACGAGCAGTACTTC | CASSFTQYAGVPHEQYF
13 | TRBJ2-1 | many | TRBV12-3/TRBV12-4 | TRBD1 | TGTGCCAGCAGCCTGGGACAGCACAATGAGCAGTTCTTC | CASSLGQHNEQFF
15 | TRBJ2-3 | many | TRBV3-1 | - | TGTGCCAGCAGAGGGACAATGGGAAGCACAGATACGCAGTATTTT | CASRGTMGSTDTQYF
14 | TRBJ2-3 | many | TRBV3-1 | TRBD2 | TGTGCCAGCAGCCGTAGCGGGGGCACAGATACGCAGTATTTT | CASSRSGGTDTQYF
13 | TRBJ2-1 | - | TRBV12-3/TRBV12-4 | - | TGTGCCAGCAGTTTACGGCAGGGTGGTGAGCAGTTCTTC | CASSLRQGGEQFF
14 | TRBJ2-2 | - | TRBV20-1 | - | TGCAGTGCTAGCCCGGCCGGAGTCACCGGGGAGCTGTTTTTT | CSASPAGVTGELFF
15 | TRBJ1-1 | many | TRBV28 | - | TGTGCCACCTTCCAGAGGGGCGTAGGGAACACTGAAGCTTTCTTT | CATFQRGVGNTEAFF
11 | TRBJ1-3 | many | TRBV6-5 | - | TGTGCCAGCAGCGGGGGAAACACCATATATTTT | CASSGGNTIYF
13 | TRBJ2-7 | - | TRBV29-1 | - | TGCAGCGTTGGGGCAGGGGACGACTACGAGCAGTACTTC | CSVGAGDDYEQYF
12 | TRBJ1-1 | many | TRBV20-1 | TRBD1 | TGCAGTGCCGGACAGGGGAACACTGAAGCTTTCTTT | CSAGQGNTEAFF